This T cell receptor beta chain was recorded in a study of CD8 T cells in Susac syndrome. The germline CDR1 and CDR2 sequences are SGHTA and FQGNSA. V lost 3 bases, J lost 0 bases, and 12 bases lay in between. The CDR3 runs to 16 residues. An amount of RNA that ranged from roughly 0.5 to 1 ug was reverse transcribed with random hexamers. It was immunoSEQ multiplex PCR that amplified TCR beta CDR3 across 54 Vbeta and 13 Jbeta. TCRdb fed the immunoSEQ multiplex PCR reads into MiXCR, producing one record per CDR3 protein. This table holds 55,000 to 75,000 distinct CDR3 sequences, 85% to 95% found once. This sequence originates from a human donor with Susac syndrome. The V and J genes are TRBV7-2 and TRBJ2-1, with a possible D match to TRBD1 (5 bases). Sequencing was done on a sample of CD4+ T cells from PBMCs. CDR3 protein: CASSLFRDSSYNEQFF. In DNA, the CDR3 is TGTGCCAGCAGCTTGTTTCGAGACAGCTCCTACAATGAGCAGTTCTTC.